The present entry profiles one T cell receptor beta chain with its context. Antigen unknown. Germline lookup yields CDR1 LNHDA and CDR2 SQIVND (reference sequence). This CDR3 contains 14 residues. V gave up 5 bases and J gave up 2 bases, with 11 bases separating them. This entry is derived from a study of blood T cells in healthy people across ages. Findings of the study overall: One million T cells yielded diversity estimates that were considered underestimates. Older age went with lower TCR beta diversity per million T cells, in a roughly linear way.

With a J-beta primer mix and a sample-barcoded 5' primer, a second PCR ran about 7 to 11 cycles. Researchers report that a template-switch adaptor with 12 random nucleotides tagged each cDNA molecule. All samples gave at least 2.5 million CDR3-containing paired-end reads. TCRdb ran MiXCR on the 5' RACE reads and lists one entry per CDR3 protein. The sample yields over 1,500,000 distinct CDR3 sequences, around half seen once. The chain combines TRBV19 with TRBJ2-3; maybe TRBD1 (5 bases). The clonotype originates from a woman in her 40s in good health. Sequenced: blood. CDR3 nucleotide sequence: TGTGCCAGTAGTGCTCAGGGTTACACAGATACGCAGTATTTT. This encodes CASSAQGYTDTQYF.